The rows below give T cell receptor beta chains drawn from one sample of a study of cytomegalovirus exposure and HLA in healthy donors. The protocol was immunoSEQ multiplex PCR, while the TCRdb copy is restricted to in-frame clones and leaves out a portion. The sample records some 100,000 clones, about 70% being singletons. Material: PBMCs. These receptor sequences come from a human donor in good health. Both conserved end residues are part of each CDR3. The D gene is left open where the match is weak. Not all rows give a size; the values are once, few, many and, for expanded clones, a class.

V	D	size	J	DNA	CDR3
TRBV6-1	TRBD2	-	TRBJ2-5	TGTGCCAGCAGCTTTAGCGGGAGGCTCGAGACCCAGTACTTC	CASSFSGRLETQYF
TRBV30	TRBD2	once	TRBJ2-7	TGTGCCTGGAGTGTCGGGGGGGCCATAAACGAGCAGTACTTC	CAWSVGGAINEQYF
TRBV4-2	TRBD2	-	TRBJ2-1	TGTGCCAGCAGCCACCCCGGAGTGCGGGGGGTGTCCTACAATGAGCAGTTCTTC	CASSHPGVRGVSYNEQFF
TRBV9	-	-	TRBJ1-2	TGTGCCAGCAGCTCCGCTACAGGGAGGGTTAACTATGGCTACACCTTC	CASSSATGRVNYGYTF
TRBV6-7	TRBD2	-	TRBJ2-6	TGTGCCAGCAGTTACGGCTCCGGGACTAGCGGGAGGGCGTCTGGGGCCAACGTCCTGACTTTC	CASSYGSGTSGRASGANVLTF
TRBV28	-	-	TRBJ1-3	TGTGCCAGCAGCCCTGGGGGGGCGGTTGGAAACACCATATATTTT	CASSPGGAVGNTIYF
TRBV27	-	-	TRBJ1-2	TGTGCCAGCAGACACGTAGCAGATTCCGGCGGCTATGGCTACACCTTC	CASRHVADSGGYGYTF
TRBV2	TRBD2	-	TRBJ2-1	TGTGCCAGCCGGGGGGGAGGAACCTCCTACAATGAGCAGTTCTTC	CASRGGGTSYNEQFF
TRBV6-5	-	-	TRBJ2-7	TGTGCCAGCAGCCCCACCGACAGTCTCTCCTACGAGCAGTACTTC	CASSPTDSLSYEQYF
TRBV6-5	TRBD1	-	TRBJ1-6	TGTGCCAGCAGTTACTCGACAGGGTCTGTCAATTCACCCCTCCACTTT	CASSYSTGSVNSPLHF